A few counts support the clone carrying this TCR beta chain. The antigen remains unidentified. This entry comes from a study of T-cell memory formation after mild COVID-19. Study results and caveats: That cross-reactive memory joined was suggested by some responding clones appearing in pre-infection memory. Contracting clones, day 15 to 85, had balanced CD4/CD8, and later expanders favored CD4+.

Libraries for TCRalpha and TCRbeta carried sample barcodes and unique molecular identifiers via 5'RACE. One entry per CDR3 protein, called by TCRdb with MiXCR from the 5' RACE reads. The sample consists of around 440,000 distinct CDR3 sequences, around a sixth of them appearing once. The CDR3 is 15 residues long. V dropped 1 base and J dropped 5 bases, with 12 bases sitting between them. CDR1 and CDR2 (germline): SGHRS, YFSETQ. The sequenced sample consisted of PBMCs or a T cell subset sorted from them (not recorded which). The rearrangement uses TRBV5-1 and TRBJ2-2; no clear D. The clonotype originates from an adult woman who had mild COVID-19 (a few samples of this study predate the infection). Cell type and time point are not known. CDR3: CASSLFSLGTGELFF. CDR3 nucleotides: TGCGCCAGCAGCTTGTTTTCGTTGGGGACCGGGGAGCTGTTTTTT. Drawing the rest from reference TRBV5-1 and TRBJ2-2, the complete variable domain is KAGVTQTPRYLIKTRGQQVTLSCSPISGHRSVSWYQQTPGQGLQFLFEYFSETQRNKGNFPGRFSGRQFSNSRSEMNVSTLELGDSALYLCASSLFSLGTGELFFGEGSRLTVL.